Below, 23 T cell receptor beta chains from the same sample are listed, as sequenced in a study of tumor and adjacent non-tumor tissue in lung cancer. The library came from three nested PCR rounds adapted from ARM-PCR protocols. TCRdb re-analysed the multiplex PCR reads in MiXCR, keeping a single row per CDR3 protein. The sample includes 220,000 or so distinct CDR3 sequences, about two thirds of them seen just once. No cell sorting was done before RNA was extracted from the tissue. Sequenced sample: lung tumor tissue. These receptors were taken from a man in his 60s with non-small cell lung cancer.

As concerns this clonotype: This may stem from a read error, because a much larger clone lies one nucleotide away. CDR3 DNA: TGTGCCGGCAGTTACTTGCTAGCGGGTCCTCTGAATGAGCAGTTCTTC. Protein sequence: CAGSYLLAGPLNEQFF. The genes are TRBV6-2 or TRBV6-3 and TRBJ2-1; TRBD2 aligns across 8 bases. The CDR3 covers 16 residues. Germline V gene data show CDR1 as MNHEY and CDR2 as SVGEGT.

This sequence joins TRBV20-1 and TRBJ1-5; TRBD1 is a possible D gene (5 bases). The germline V gene encodes CDR1 DFQATT and CDR2 SNEGSKA (reference sequence). Trimming left V 5 bases short and J 1 base short, with 15 bases between. The CDR3 length is 15 residues. CDR3 region: CSAGPGGGSNQPQHF. For the CDR3, the DNA is TGCAGTGCTGGACCGGGGGGAGGGAGCAATCAGCCCCAGCATTTT.

This rearrangement joins TRBV24-1 to TRBJ2-1, with D possibly being TRBD2 (7 bases). V lost 5 bases and J 1 base, leaving 14 bases between the germline ends. CDR1 and CDR2 (germline): KGHDR, SFDVKD. The CDR3 is 16 amino acids. CDR3 sequence (DNA): TGTGCCACCAGTGGCGGGGGCCGTGATTCCTACAATGAGCAGTTCTTC. Protein: CATSGGGRDSYNEQFF.

This clonotype was found a few times. J is TRBJ1-2 and V is TRBV24-1; unclear D gene. The germline V gene encodes CDR1 KGHDR and CDR2 SFDVKD. V was clipped by 4 bases and J by 10 bases, with 15 bases between them. CDR3 length: 13 residues. The CDR3 sequence is CATSDHSSLDYTF. The CDR3 DNA is TGTGCCACCAGTGACCACAGCTCGCTTGACTACACCTTC.

To note about this clonotype: Being one base from a much bigger clone, this may be a read error. The rearrangement uses TRBV20-1 and TRBJ1-2; 7 bases agree with TRBD1. The V segment lost 7 bases and the J segment 2 bases; nucleotides outside the gene matches: 10. CDR3 length: 14 amino acids. CDR1 is DFQATT, CDR2 SNEGSKA, per germline (reference sequence). The CDR3 DNA sequence: TGCAGTGTTAGCCAGGGGGGAAGGAACTATGGCTACACCTTC. Translated, it gives CSVSQGGRNYGYTF.

Remarks on this clonotype: A junction end diverges from the germline sequence, so it may reflect a read error. The chain links TRBV29-1 to TRBJ2-5; the D gene could be TRBD1 or TRBD2 (6 bases each). The CDR3 runs 14 residues. Germline V gives CDR1 SQVTM, CDR2 ANQGSEA. Here the CDR3 DNA reads TGCAGCGTTAAGCCGCCAGGGGAGGTCGAGACCCAGTGCTTC. Encoded protein: CSVKPPGEVETQCF.

The chain links TRBV5-4 to TRBJ1-2, with D possibly matching TRBD1 (5 bases). The CDR3 spans 15 residues. Germline-derived CDR1 and CDR2 are SGHNT and YYREEE (reference sequence). The V and J ends lost 0 bases and 2 bases respectively, with 11 bases between them. CDR3 DNA sequence: TGTGCCAGCAGCTTGGACGGGGGGGGGAACTATGGCTACACCTTC. Translation gives CASSLDGGGNYGYTF.

CDR3 nucleotide sequence: TGTGCCAGCATCAAAAGGACCCCATACACCATATATTTT. Protein: CASIKRTPYTIYF. The rearrangement joins TRBV28 to TRBJ1-3; D gene uncertain. The V end was cut by 7 bases, the J end by 8 bases, with 15 bases between. CDR3 size: 13 residues. Germline assignment: CDR1 MDHEN and CDR2 SYDVKM.

Worth noting for this clonotype: The junction differs from germline at one of its ends, possibly a read error. The chain links TRBV5-1 to TRBJ1-1; unclear D gene. The CDR3 contains 15 residues. Germline CDR1 SGHRS, CDR2 YFSETQ. CDR3: CASTSRAGSNIEAFF. As DNA, the CDR3 is TGCGCCAGCACATCCCGCGCAGGATCGAACATTGAAGCTTTCTTT.

As to this clonotype: Because the CDR3 is missing its conserved closing phenylalanine or tryptophan, this is likely a read error. The rearrangement uses TRBV11-1 and TRBJ2-1, with D possibly matching TRBD2 (6 bases). This CDR3 has 17 amino acids. V lost 8 bases, J lost 2 bases, and 22 bases lay in between. Germline V gives CDR1 SGHAT, CDR2 FQDESV (reference sequence). For the CDR3, the DNA is TGTGCCAGCGGCGAATCTTATAGCGGAGGGGCCTACAATGAGCAGTTCTTA. Protein: CASGESYSGGAYNEQFL.

A word on this clonotype: An end of the junction differs from the germline gene, which may be a read error. V usage is TRBV4-1 and J usage is TRBJ2-1, with 8 bases lining up with TRBD1. The J call could be wrong; TRBJ2-7 is a better fit for the DNA end. This CDR3 contains 15 residues. In germline, CDR1 is MGHRA, CDR2 YSYEKL. This chain's CDR3 is CTSSYTDRVYNEQYF. As DNA, the CDR3 is TGCACCAGCAGCTATACGGACAGGGTCTACAATGAGCAGTACTTC.

As concerns this clonotype: As the CDR3 is not closed by the conserved phenylalanine or tryptophan, this likely results from a read error. This rearrangement joins TRBV29-1 to TRBJ2-7; perhaps D is TRBD1 or TRBD2 (7 bases each). The CDR3 has 15 residues. Germline CDR1 SQVTM, CDR2 ANQGSEA. CDR3 amino acids: CNVEGGGGITYEQYL. The CDR3 DNA is TGCAACGTTGAAGGGGGAGGGGGCATAACCTACGAGCAGTACTTG.

This chain joins TRBV20-1 and TRBJ2-1, with 7 nucleotides matching TRBD2. The V segment lost 7 bases and the J segment 6 bases; nucleotides outside the gene matches: 15. Germline V gene data show CDR1 as DFQATT and CDR2 as SNEGSKA (reference sequence). CDR3 length: 15 residues. CDR3 in amino acids: CSVDGTTGSGNEQFF. CDR3 sequence (DNA): TGCAGTGTCGACGGGACTACCGGGAGTGGCAATGAGCAGTTCTTC.

The chain carries TRBV12-3 or TRBV12-4 and TRBJ1-5; perhaps TRBD1 as D (6 bases). The CDR3 has 14 residues. The germline V and J ends were trimmed by 5 bases and 3 bases, with 11 bases remaining between them. The CDR3 here is CASSPDRTNQPQHF. Here the CDR3 DNA reads TGTGCCAGCAGTCCCGACAGGACCAATCAGCCCCAGCATTTT.

This chain links TRBV28 with TRBJ1-3, with TRBD1 matching 7 bases. The trim removed 4 bases at V and 1 base at J, leaving 1 base unmatched. CDR1 is MDHEN, CDR2 SYDVKM, per germline. The CDR3 is 14 residues long. CDR3 nucleotides: TGTGCCAGCAGTTCACAGGGGTCTGGAAACACCATATATTTT. It specifies CASSSQGSGNTIYF.

The rearrangement links TRBV6-5 to TRBJ2-1, with TRBD2 identical over 7 bases. J lost 4 bases, V lost 10 bases, and 7 bases had no gene match. The CDR3 is made up of 13 amino acids. CDR1 MNHEY and CDR2 SVGAGI come from the germline V gene. The CDR3 protein is CATKGLSYNEQFF. The CDR3 DNA is TGTGCCACCAAGGGACTATCTTACAATGAGCAGTTCTTC.

The chain uses TRBV11-3 and TRBJ1-3; D remains unclear. V was cut by 8 bases and J by 1 base, with 15 bases left in between. Germline CDR1 and CDR2: SGHNT and YENEEA. This CDR3 has 15 amino acids. The CDR3 nucleotides are TGTGCCAGCTCCGTAGGAGTGTCGTCTGGAAACACCATATATTTT. Protein product: CASSVGVSSGNTIYF.

For this clonotype: This sequence may be a read error, since a much larger clone differs from it by one base. The chain carries TRBV29-1 and TRBJ1-1, with D unclear. This CDR3 contains 13 residues. Per the germline V gene, CDR1 is SQVTM and CDR2 is ANQGSEA. The CDR3 spells CSVDNAVNTEDFF. The CDR3 DNA reads as TGCAGCGTTGATAATGCCGTTAACACTGAAGATTTCTTT.

The chain combines TRBV6-1 with TRBJ2-7; TRBD1 might be the D (6 bases). V lost 2 bases and J 6 bases, leaving 17 bases between the germline ends. CDR1 is MNHNS, CDR2 SASEGT, per germline. The CDR3 is 15 residues long. The CDR3 reads CASSETRQAKGEQYF. The CDR3, as DNA: TGTGCCAGCAGTGAAACAAGACAGGCCAAGGGCGAGCAGTACTTC.

This clonotype was observed a few times. Given a much more abundant clone one base away, this may be a read error. The chain has TRBV20-1 and TRBJ2-2, with 7 bases aligning to TRBD1. The V gene end was trimmed by 1 base and the J gene end by 5 bases; junction bases not matched to a gene: 7. CDR3 size: 15 residues. Per germline, CDR1 DFQATT and CDR2 SNEGSKA (reference sequence). The chain's CDR3 is CSARVGQWATGELFF. CDR3 in DNA: TGCAGTGCTAGAGTGGGACAGTGGGCAACCGGGGAGCTGTTTTTT.

This clonotype was counted ten times or more. The chain employs TRBV12-3 or TRBV12-4 and TRBJ2-5; 12 positions match TRBD2. J was trimmed by 8 bases and V by 6 bases; bases with no gene match: 10. CDR3 length equals 15 residues. This CDR3 reads CASSPGGLAGSTQYF. CDR3 sequence (DNA): TGTGCCAGCAGCCCAGGCGGACTAGCGGGAAGCACCCAGTACTTC.

Comments on this clonotype: The conserved final phenylalanine or tryptophan is absent from the CDR3, which likely points to a read error. The CDR3 here is CASGTGLNEKLFS. The CDR3 DNA is TGTGCCAGCGGCACCGGACTGAATGAAAAGCTGTTTTCT. This chain connects TRBV11-2 to TRBJ1-4; no definite D call. Germline assignment: CDR1 SGHAT and CDR2 FQNNGV. The CDR3 is 13 amino acids.

A remark on this clonotype: A read error may account for a junction end that differs from germline. The chain has TRBV4-2 and TRBJ2-5; D uncertain. The germline V gene has CDR1 LGHNA and CDR2 YNFKEQ. This CDR3 is 15 amino acids long. The CDR3 loop is CASSHDINRQETQYF. Here the CDR3 DNA reads TGTGCAAGCAGCCATGATATCAACAGACAAGAGACCCAGTACTTC.